The source of this T cell receptor (beta chain) is a study of cytomegalovirus exposure and HLA in healthy donors. Primers included in the PCR were 60 Vbeta and 13 Jbeta primers. Profiled with immunoSEQ multiplex PCR; TCRdb holds only in-frame clones, not every one. The sample contains around 150,000 clones, 79% of which appear only once. Trimming cost V 5 bases and J 0 bases, with 11 bases left between them. Germline loops: CDR1 KGHSH, CDR2 LQKENI. There are 15 residues in the CDR3. The source material was PBMCs. The V and J genes are TRBV18 and TRBJ1-3; D is undetermined. This TCR came from a man aged 35 to 55 in good health and CMV-seropositive. For the CDR3, the DNA is TGTGCCAGCTCATCGTCCTTGAGCTCTGGAAACACCATATATTTT. Amino acid sequence: CASSSSLSSGNTIYF.